One and the same sample provided the 17 T cell receptor beta chains below, sequenced in a study of blood T cell repertoires in COVID-19. The method was immunoSEQ multiplex PCR; TCRdb's version includes in-frame clones alone and lacks a portion of them. This repertoire shows approximately 160,000 clones, around 81% found once; its top ten account for approximately 12%. The specimen was peripheral blood. These receptors were obtained from a man between 70 and 80 years old who had recovered from COVID-19.

Notes on this clone: The identical CDR3 is also encoded by other nucleotide sequences in the sample. The V gene is TRBV18, the J gene TRBJ2-3, with 11 bases matching TRBD2. The germline V gene has CDR1 KGHSH and CDR2 LQKENI. V trimming: 3 bases; J trimming: 2 bases; junction bases outside the gene matches: 4. The CDR3 is made up of 16 amino acids. The CDR3 sequence is CASSPRTSGYTDTQYF. CDR3 bases: TGTGCCAGCTCACCGCGGACTAGCGGGTACACAGATACGCAGTATTTT.

The sample holds one count of this clone. The chain is built from TRBV6-1 and TRBJ1-1; tentatively, D is TRBD1 (6 bases). The CDR3 is made up of 14 amino acids. CDR1 and CDR2 from the germline V gene are MNHNS and SASEGT. With 3 bases removed from V and 1 base from J, the gap between germline ends came to 9 bases. The CDR3 here is CASSEGTTNTEAFF. CDR3 nucleotide sequence: TGTGCCAGCAGTGAGGGGACAACGAACACTGAAGCTTTCTTT.

The V and J genes are TRBV19 and TRBJ1-1, with D possibly matching TRBD1 (6 bases). Trimming took 5 bases from V and 3 from J, leaving 13 bases between them. Germline V gives CDR1 LNHDA, CDR2 SQIVND (reference sequence). This CDR3 is 14 amino acids long. The CDR3 DNA follows: TGTGCCAGTAGTTCCTACAGGGAGCACACTGAAGCTTTCTTT. Translated: CASSSYREHTEAFF.

The V and J genes are TRBV19 and TRBJ2-3, with 11 nucleotides matching TRBD1. Looked up from germline, CDR1 is LNHDA and CDR2 is SQIVND (reference sequence). The CDR3 totals 14 residues. V gave up 5 bases and J gave up 5 bases; unmatched junction bases: 3. The CDR3 here is CASSGQGARDTQYF. The CDR3, as DNA: TGTGCCAGTAGTGGACAGGGGGCGCGAGATACGCAGTATTTT.

The V gene is TRBV10-3, the J gene TRBJ2-5; D is ambiguous. The CDR3 covers 12 residues. Between the trimmed V and J ends, which lost 4 bases and 7 bases, there was a span of 10 bases. CDR1 and CDR2 (germline): ENHRY, SYGVKD. The CDR3 loop is CAISGEDSTQYF. The CDR3, as DNA: TGTGCCATCAGTGGAGAAGACTCGACCCAGTACTTC.

The chain has TRBV7-2 and TRBJ2-7, with TRBD2 matching 11 bases. Germline-derived CDR1 and CDR2 are SGHTA and FQGNSA. This CDR3 contains 14 residues. V trimming: 5 bases; J trimming: 1 base; junction bases outside the gene matches: 1. The DNA for the CDR3 is TGTGCCAGCAGCGGGACTAGCGGATCCTACGAGCAGTACTTC. Translation gives CASSGTSGSYEQYF. Full variable domain (outside the CDR3, taken from reference TRBV7-2 and TRBJ2-7): GAGVSQSPSNKVTEKGKDVELRCDPISGHTALYWYRQSLGQGLEFLIYFQGNSAPDKSGLPSDRFSAERTGGSVSTLTIQRTQQEDSAVYLCASSGTSGSYEQYFGPGTRLTVT.

A single count supports this clone. The J gene is TRBJ1-2, the V gene TRBV6-6; possible D gene TRBD1, 6 bases. V was cut by 6 bases and J by 1 base, with 12 bases left in between. In germline, CDR1 is MNHNY, CDR2 SVGAGI (reference sequence). This CDR3 spans 14 amino acids. The CDR3 DNA reads TGTGCCAGCAGCGACTGGACAGTTAACTATGGCTACACCTTC. It translates to CASSDWTVNYGYTF.

This sequence joins TRBV20-1 and TRBJ2-1; TRBD2 agrees at 13 bases. CDR1 and CDR2 (germline): DFQATT, SNEGSKA (reference sequence). V lost 3 bases and J lost 0; bases outside the gene matches: 8. The CDR3 length is 18 residues. The CDR3 is CSASSPGLAGSSYNEQFF. CDR3 sequence (DNA): TGCAGTGCTAGTTCCCCGGGACTAGCGGGGAGCTCCTACAATGAGCAGTTCTTC.

Only one count was recorded for this clone. This chain links TRBV6-4 with TRBJ2-3; TRBD1 matches at 7 bases. This CDR3 is 15 amino acids long. J was trimmed by 1 base and V by 2 bases; bases with no gene match: 3. Germline V gene lookup returns CDR1 MRHNA and CDR2 SNTAGT. Here the CDR3 reads CASSDGTGGTDTQYF. DNA of the CDR3: TGTGCCAGCAGTGACGGCACAGGGGGCACAGATACGCAGTATTTT.

The chain couples TRBV4-1 to TRBJ1-1; the D is unclear. With 1 base removed from V and 0 bases from J, the gap between germline ends came to 3 bases. Germline V gene data show CDR1 as MGHRA and CDR2 as YSYEKL. The CDR3 is 13 residues long. CDR3 loop: CASSQVVNTEAFF. As DNA, the CDR3 is TGCGCCAGCAGCCAAGTCGTGAACACTGAAGCTTTCTTT.

V usage is TRBV30 and J usage is TRBJ2-2; 9 nucleotides line up with TRBD2. The J segment lost 4 bases and the V segment lost 8 bases, leaving 11 bases of the junction unmatched. CDR3 size: 15 residues. Germline loops: CDR1 GTSNPN, CDR2 SVGIG (reference sequence). CDR3 sequence reads: CARIETSGGTGELFF. In DNA form, the CDR3 reads TGTGCCCGTATCGAGACTAGCGGAGGCACCGGGGAGCTGTTTTTT.

The V gene is TRBV28, the J gene TRBJ2-5, with 8 bases that match TRBD2. Looked up from germline, CDR1 is MDHEN and CDR2 is SYDVKM. CDR3 length: 16 amino acids. The J segment lost 4 bases and the V segment lost 1 base, leaving 8 bases of the junction unmatched. Here the CDR3 reads CASSLYPAGVGETQYF. In nucleotides, the CDR3 is TGTGCCAGCAGTTTATACCCAGCGGGAGTAGGAGAGACCCAGTACTTC.

The V and J genes are TRBV12-3 or TRBV12-4 and TRBJ2-7; D is possibly TRBD1 (5 bases). Trimming shortened V by 5 bases and J by 4 bases, and 6 bases separated the two germline ends. The CDR3 totals 11 residues. CDR3 residues: CASSQGYEQYF. The CDR3 DNA is TGTGCCAGCAGTCAGGGTTACGAGCAGTACTTC.

V and J are TRBV6-1 and TRBJ2-7; 7 bases align to TRBD2. CDR3 length equals 16 residues. Per the germline V gene, CDR1 is MNHNS and CDR2 is SASEGT. The V and J ends lost 1 base and 2 bases, in that order; junction bases with no gene match: 8. CDR3 residues: CASSEDKAGRPYEQYF. DNA of the CDR3: TGTGCCAGCAGTGAAGATAAAGCGGGGCGACCCTACGAGCAGTACTTC.

This clone has just a few counts. The rearrangement links TRBV19 to TRBJ1-5; a possible D gene is TRBD1 (6 bases). From germline, CDR1 is LNHDA and CDR2 SQIVND (reference sequence). Trimming stripped 5 bases from V and 9 bases from J, with 26 bases between. The CDR3 totals 17 residues. This CDR3 reads CASSPPKTGALGGPQHF. The CDR3 nucleotides are TGTGCCAGTAGTCCCCCCAAGACAGGAGCTCTTGGAGGGCCCCAGCATTTT. The full variable domain, its missing parts supplied by reference TRBV19 and TRBJ1-5, is DGGITQSPKYLFRKEGQNVTLSCEQNLNHDAMYWYRQDPGQGLRLIYYSQIVNDFQKGDIAEGYSVSREKKESFPLTVTSAQKNPTAFYLCASSPPKTGALGGPQHFGDGTRLSIL.

This clone has only one observation. This sequence joins TRBV6-5 and TRBJ1-4; TRBD1 matches at 9 bases. Germline trimming cut 4 bases from V and 8 bases from J; bases unmatched to any gene: 8. The CDR3 spans 15 residues. The germline V gene encodes CDR1 MNHEY and CDR2 SVGAGI. The CDR3 spells CASSSTRQGEEKLFF. The CDR3, as DNA: TGTGCCAGCAGTTCCACCCGACAGGGGGAAGAAAAACTGTTTTTT.

The table lists this clone with a few counts. The chain has TRBV6-2 or TRBV6-3 and TRBJ1-1; D possibly corresponds to TRBD1 (6 bases). The germline gives CDR1 MNHEY, CDR2 SVGEGT. Trimming removed 6 bases at V and 5 bases at J, with 19 bases between. CDR3 length equals 15 residues. The CDR3 bases are TGTGCCAGCAGCATAACTAGATCAGGGGTAACTGAAGCTTTCTTT. It yields the protein CASSITRSGVTEAFF.